This TCR beta chain comes out of a study of human T cells and chemical hapten exposure. Study-level findings and limits: Against controls, expanded TCRs gave rise to significantly more large CDR3 similarity clusters. Each of the donors had alopecia, so their immune responses may not resemble those of healthy people.

V was pared by 7 bases and J by 4 bases, with 10 bases between. CDR1 and CDR2 (germline): MDHEN, SYDVKM. This CDR3 has 12 residues. The library tagged each cDNA molecule with unique molecular identifiers. TCRdb passed the RACE reads through MiXCR, listing each CDR3 protein once. The profile covers about 84,000 distinct CDR3 sequences, with 8.5% to 12% appearing a single time and approximately 5% taken by the ten largest. Time point: patch test 2, 6 weeks after DPC sensitization. As to treatment: therapeutic diphenylcyclopropenone sensitization with weekly scalp DPC. Phlebotomy was performed prior to application of every patch test. Note on this clonotype: As yet, its antigen is unknown.

The TCR originated in a woman in her forties or fifties with alopecia areata. Some clones in this sample may be carry-over from other donors' samples. This specimen consisted of whole blood, obtained in connection with sensitization to the hapten diphenylcyclopropenone (DPC). This chain connects TRBV28 to TRBJ1-2; a weak D match, TRBD1 (5 bases). CDR3 in DNA: TGTGCCAGCACAGGGCCTGGCTATGGCTACACCTTC. This encodes CASTGPGYGYTF.